This TCR beta chain is from a study of T cell repertoires in cytomegalovirus infection. Study as a whole: Public TCR beta signature analysis indicated the presence of both CMV infection and matching HLA type.

The table lists this clonotype with many counts. Its antigen is not identified. Study-level findings and limits: Cumulative frequency (of public TCR beta family members) identified carriers of CMV plus the relevant HLA. In two of eight donors, the top clonotype was HLA-C-restricted CMV-specific.

Each CDR3 protein is one row after TCRdb ran MiXCR on the reads. The sample includes approximately 490,000 distinct CDR3 sequences, 11% seen only once; the top ten take 10%. The V end was cut by 3 bases, the J end by 4 bases, with 9 bases between. This CDR3 is 13 amino acids long. Sequencing was done on a sample of PBMCs. The TCR sequence derives from a human donor in good health (CMV status not recorded). Some clones in this sample may be carry-over from other donors' samples. The V and J genes are TRBV12-3 or TRBV12-4 and TRBJ1-1; D gene uncertain. CDR3 sequence: CASSFDLGTEAFF. The CDR3 region has the DNA TGTGCCAGCAGTTTTGACCTAGGCACTGAAGCTTTCTTT.